Shown below are 21 T cell receptor beta chains from a single sample sequenced in a study of vaccination and CD4 T cells after COVID-19. Documented treatment: roughly 11-day PBMC culture with coronavirus spike peptide pools or control peptides (ViraFEST assay). Once obtained from cultured CD4+ T cells, the DNA was sequenced using the Oncomine TCR Beta short-read assay. TCRdb re-analysed the PCR reads in MiXCR, keeping a single row per CDR3 protein. The repertoire has 13,000 or so distinct CDR3 sequences, roughly 60% of them found once; the top ten carry about 12%. The antigens of these receptors remain unknown. Material for sequencing was CD4+ T cells from blood, cultured in vitro. These receptors originate from a human donor who had recovered from COVID-19.

The V call is TRBV27, the J call TRBJ2-2; 11 bases are a match to TRBD2. The J segment lost 6 bases and the V segment lost 5 bases, leaving 11 bases of the junction unmatched. In germline, CDR1 is MNHEY, CDR2 SMNVEV (reference sequence). This CDR3 contains 17 residues. CDR3 in DNA: TGTGCCAGCAGTCCACTAACCGGGACTAGCGGAGCCGGGGAGCTGTTTTTT. It specifies CASSPLTGTSGAGELFF.

The genes are TRBV15 and TRBJ2-1, with 11 positions matching TRBD2. This CDR3 has 16 residues. Looked up from germline, CDR1 is LNHNV and CDR2 is YYDKDF (reference sequence). Losses at the gene ends were 2 bases for V and 4 bases for J; bases not matched to a gene: 4. The CDR3, as DNA: TGTGCCACCAGCAGACTAGCGGGAGGAGGATACAATGAGCAGTTCTTC. This sequence encodes CATSRLAGGGYNEQFF. Combining the CDR3 with reference TRBV15 and TRBJ2-1 gives the whole variable domain DAMVIQNPRYQVTQFGKPVTLSCSQTLNHNVMYWYQQKSSQAPKLLFHYYDKDFNNEADTPDNFQSRRPNTSFCFLDIRSPGLGDTAMYLCATSRLAGGGYNEQFFGPGTRLTVL.

The CDR3 DNA reads as TGTGCCAGCAGCTCCACGGGGATAGGGACCCAGTACTTC. This codes for CASSSTGIGTQYF. V is TRBV7-9 and J is TRBJ2-5; possibly TRBD2 for D (5 bases). Germline assignment: CDR1 SEHNR and CDR2 FQNEAQ (reference sequence). V was clipped by 4 bases and J by 7 bases, with 13 bases between them. The CDR3 length is 13 residues.

V and J are TRBV20-1 and TRBJ2-1; 13 bases line up with TRBD2. CDR3 length equals 22 residues. The junction had 23 bases not matched to a gene; V was cut back by 3 bases and J by 3 bases. The germline V gene has CDR1 DFQATT and CDR2 SNEGSKA (reference sequence). The CDR3 is CSASGGRGQEGTSGDVYNEQFF. CDR3 nucleotide sequence: TGCAGTGCTAGCGGTGGCAGAGGACAGGAGGGGACTAGCGGGGACGTCTACAATGAGCAGTTCTTC.

The genes are TRBV6-5 and TRBJ1-5, with D tentatively TRBD1 (5 bases). Germline loops: CDR1 MNHEY, CDR2 SVGAGI. This CDR3 is built from 14 residues. V lost 2 bases to trimming and J lost 6 bases, with 11 bases between them. The CDR3 loop reads CASSYAGVGQPQHF. CDR3 nucleotides: TGTGCCAGCAGTTACGCGGGGGTAGGTCAGCCCCAGCATTTT.

The CDR3 DNA reads TGTGCCAGCAAGTCGTTGGAGGTAGGCGAGCAGTACTTC. Translating it yields CASKSLEVGEQYF. The chain carries TRBV6-2 or TRBV6-3 and TRBJ2-7; D might be TRBD2 (5 bases). Deletions cut 7 bases from V and 6 bases from J, with 16 bases between. Germline V gene data show CDR1 as MNHEY and CDR2 as SVGEGT. The CDR3 contains 13 residues.

The V call is TRBV29-1, the J call TRBJ2-1, with 8 bases matching TRBD1. Per the germline V gene, CDR1 is SQVTM and CDR2 is ANQGSEA. The CDR3 spans 14 residues. With 6 bases clipped from V and 3 bases from J, the junction kept 7 bases outside the gene matches. CDR3 sequence: CSVSAQGDYNEQFF. The CDR3 coding sequence is TGCAGCGTCTCGGCACAGGGGGACTACAATGAGCAGTTCTTC.

The V call is TRBV6-5, the J call TRBJ1-4, with no clear D. Trimming left V 1 base short and J 5 bases short, with 14 bases between. This CDR3 contains 16 residues. Germline lookup yields CDR1 MNHEY and CDR2 SVGAGI. The CDR3 sequence: CASSYLPTDVNEKLFF. The CDR3 DNA reads TGTGCCAGCAGTTACTTACCGACGGACGTGAATGAAAAACTGTTTTTT.

This chain links TRBV21-1 with TRBJ1-5. TRBV21-1 is classified as a pseudogene. This CDR3 has 10 residues. CDR3: CASSKGPQHF. The CDR3 coding sequence is TGTGCCAGCAGCAAAGGCCCCCAGCATTTT.

The CDR3 DNA is TGTGCCAGTAGTATAGCCGGGGGAGCTAACTATGGCTACACCTTC. Encoded protein: CASSIAGGANYGYTF. The chain recombines TRBV19 with TRBJ1-2; perhaps TRBD1 as D (5 bases). Germline loops: CDR1 LNHDA, CDR2 SQIVND (reference sequence). V was clipped by 1 base and J by 0 bases, with 9 bases between them. CDR3 length equals 15 residues.

J is TRBJ2-7 and V is TRBV6-2 or TRBV6-3; D gene ambiguous. Between the trimmed V and J ends, which lost 1 base and 6 bases, there was a span of 7 bases. Germline lookup yields CDR1 MNHEY and CDR2 SVGEGT. This CDR3 is built from 12 residues. Here the CDR3 reads CASSYWGSEQYF. DNA of the CDR3: TGTGCCAGCAGTTACTGGGGATCCGAGCAGTACTTC.

The sample holds a few counts of this clonotype. The V and J genes are TRBV7-6 and TRBJ2-2; D might be TRBD2 (5 bases). The germline V gene has CDR1 SGHVS and CDR2 FNYEAQ. CDR3 size: 15 residues. Trimming took 2 bases from V and 1 from J, leaving 8 bases between them. CDR3 nucleotides: TGTGCCAGCAGCTTAATTAGCGAGAACACCGGGGAGCTGTTTTTT. Translating gives CASSLISENTGELFF.

The table lists this clonotype with a few counts. The chain carries TRBV20-1 and TRBJ1-5; 8 nucleotides agree with TRBD1. Germline V gene data show CDR1 as DFQATT and CDR2 as SNEGSKA (reference sequence). V dropped 6 bases and J dropped 4; count of bases not matched to a gene: 11. The CDR3 spans 15 residues. CDR3 sequence reads: CSARKGQGFNQPQHF. CDR3 DNA sequence: TGCAGTGCCAGAAAAGGACAGGGTTTTAATCAGCCCCAGCATTTT.

The chain couples TRBV6-1 to TRBJ1-1, with D unclear. The CDR3 length is 14 residues. With 5 bases removed from V and 4 bases from J, the gap between germline ends came to 14 bases. Germline-derived CDR1 and CDR2 are MNHNS and SASEGT. The CDR3 sequence is CASSLGQIGTEAFF. The CDR3 DNA reads as TGTGCCAGCAGTCTAGGGCAGATAGGCACTGAAGCTTTCTTT.

V is TRBV20-1 and J is TRBJ2-5; possibly TRBD1 for D (6 bases). V lost 5 bases, J lost 3 bases, and 13 bases lay in between. In germline, CDR1 is DFQATT, CDR2 SNEGSKA (reference sequence). The CDR3 consists of 13 residues. This chain's CDR3 is CSASRTAKETQYF. The CDR3 DNA sequence: TGCAGTGCTTCAAGGACAGCAAAAGAGACCCAGTACTTC.

The J gene is TRBJ1-1, the V gene TRBV28; possible D gene TRBD1, 6 bases. Trimming took 7 bases from V and 4 from J, leaving 22 bases between them. The CDR3 loop spans 16 amino acids. CDR1 and CDR2 from the germline V gene are MDHEN and SYDVKM. The CDR3 sequence is CASITTGNVVTTEAFF. CDR3 bases: TGTGCCAGCATCACTACAGGGAACGTCGTTACCACTGAAGCTTTCTTT.

The chain couples TRBV12-3 or TRBV12-4 to TRBJ2-7; a weak D match, TRBD1 (6 bases). This CDR3 is 14 amino acids long. Trimming pared 5 bases from V and 5 bases from J, leaving 16 bases between. The CDR3 region has the DNA TGTGCCAGCAGTCAGGCAGGGGAATGGCACGAGCAGTACTTC. Protein: CASSQAGEWHEQYF.

This clonotype was detected only a few times. The rearrangement links TRBV21-1 to TRBJ2-6; the DNA was not compared with TRBD2, the D call given in the table. TRBV21-1 corresponds to a pseudogene. This CDR3 is 18 amino acids long. CDR3 sequence (DNA): TGTGCCAGCAGCAAAGAACTAGCGGGATTCTCTGGGGCCAACGTCCTGACTTTC. Amino acid sequence: CASSKELAGFSGANVLTF.

The chain combines TRBV20-1 with TRBJ1-2; D uncertain. The CDR3 spans 14 residues. The germline V gene has CDR1 DFQATT and CDR2 SNEGSKA (reference sequence). Trimming pared 6 bases from V and 3 bases from J, leaving 17 bases between. In DNA form, the CDR3 reads TGCAGTGCCAGTATTGCCGGTGGGGACTATGGCTACACCTTC. It is translated as CSASIAGGDYGYTF.

The gene calls are TRBV11-2 and TRBJ1-2; unclear D gene. V was clipped by 1 base and J by 7 bases, with 7 bases between them. This CDR3 has 12 amino acids. Germline V gene lookup returns CDR1 SGHAT and CDR2 FQNNGV. CDR3 DNA: TGTGCCAGCAGCTTAGCCCCGGGTGGCTACACCTTC. Translated, it gives CASSLAPGGYTF.

The sample holds a few counts of this clonotype. The chain couples TRBV27 to TRBJ2-3, with 9 nucleotides matching TRBD2. Losses at the gene ends were 0 bases for V and 3 bases for J; bases not matched to a gene: 4. Germline V gene sequence: CDR1 MNHEY, CDR2 SMNVEV (reference sequence). The CDR3 runs to 16 residues. DNA of the CDR3: TGTGCCAGCAGTTTATCGTTTAGCGGGAGTACAGATACGCAGTATTTT. This encodes CASSLSFSGSTDTQYF.